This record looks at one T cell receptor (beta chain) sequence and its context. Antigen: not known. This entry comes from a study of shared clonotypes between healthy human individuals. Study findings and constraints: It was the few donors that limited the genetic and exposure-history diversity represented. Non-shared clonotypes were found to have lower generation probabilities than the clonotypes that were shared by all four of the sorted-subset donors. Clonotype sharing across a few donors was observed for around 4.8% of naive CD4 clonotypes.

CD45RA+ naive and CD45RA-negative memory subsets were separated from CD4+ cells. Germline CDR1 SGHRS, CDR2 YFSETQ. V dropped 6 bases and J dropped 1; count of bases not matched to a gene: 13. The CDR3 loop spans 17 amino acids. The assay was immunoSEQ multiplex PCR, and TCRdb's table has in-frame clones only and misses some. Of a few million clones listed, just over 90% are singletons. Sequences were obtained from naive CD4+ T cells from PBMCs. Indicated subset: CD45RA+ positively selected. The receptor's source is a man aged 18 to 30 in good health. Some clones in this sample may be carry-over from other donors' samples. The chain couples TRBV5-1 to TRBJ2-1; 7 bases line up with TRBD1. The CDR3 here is CASTGGKAAESYNEQFF. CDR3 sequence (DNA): TGCGCCAGCACAGGGGGTAAGGCGGCAGAATCCTACAATGAGCAGTTCTTC.